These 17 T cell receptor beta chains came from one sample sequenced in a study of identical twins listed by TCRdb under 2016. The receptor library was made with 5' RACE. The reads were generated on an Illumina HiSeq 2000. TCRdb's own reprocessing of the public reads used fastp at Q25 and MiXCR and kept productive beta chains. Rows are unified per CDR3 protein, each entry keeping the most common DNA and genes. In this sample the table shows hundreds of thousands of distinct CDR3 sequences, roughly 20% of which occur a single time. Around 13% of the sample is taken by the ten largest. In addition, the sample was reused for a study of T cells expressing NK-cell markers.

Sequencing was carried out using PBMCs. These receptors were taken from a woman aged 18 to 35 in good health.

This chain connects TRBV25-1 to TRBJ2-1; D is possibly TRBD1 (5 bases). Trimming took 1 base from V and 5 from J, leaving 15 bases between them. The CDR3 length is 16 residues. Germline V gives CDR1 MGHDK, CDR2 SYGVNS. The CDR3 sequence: CASSEFTGSSHNEQFF. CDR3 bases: TGTGCCAGCAGTGAATTCACAGGTAGTTCCCACAATGAGCAGTTCTTC.

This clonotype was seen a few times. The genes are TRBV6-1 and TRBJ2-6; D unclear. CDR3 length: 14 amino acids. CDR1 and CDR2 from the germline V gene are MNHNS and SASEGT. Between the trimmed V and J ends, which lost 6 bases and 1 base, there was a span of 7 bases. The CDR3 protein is CASRRRSGANVLTF. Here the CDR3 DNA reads TGTGCCAGCAGACGCAGATCTGGGGCCAACGTCCTGACTTTC.

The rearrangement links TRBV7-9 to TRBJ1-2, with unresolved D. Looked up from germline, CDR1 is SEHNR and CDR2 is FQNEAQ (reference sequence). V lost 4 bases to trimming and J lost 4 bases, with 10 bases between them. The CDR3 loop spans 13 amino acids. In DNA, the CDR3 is TGTGCCAGCAGCTCCTCGGGAGGCTATGGCTACACCTTC. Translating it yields CASSSSGGYGYTF.

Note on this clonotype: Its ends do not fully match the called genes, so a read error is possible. This chain's CDR3 is CASSLNRDRVNSF. CDR3 nucleotides: TGTGCCAGCAGTCTTAACCGGGACAGGGTTAACTCCTTC. The V gene is TRBV12-3 or TRBV12-4, the J gene TRBJ2-1, with 9 bases aligning to TRBD1. This CDR3 spans 13 amino acids.

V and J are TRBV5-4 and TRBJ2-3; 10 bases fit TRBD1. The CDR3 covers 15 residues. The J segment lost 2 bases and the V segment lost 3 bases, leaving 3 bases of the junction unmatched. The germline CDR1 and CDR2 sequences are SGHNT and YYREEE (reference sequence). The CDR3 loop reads CASSSGTGDTDTQYF. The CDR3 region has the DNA TGTGCCAGCAGCTCCGGGACAGGGGACACAGATACGCAGTATTTT.

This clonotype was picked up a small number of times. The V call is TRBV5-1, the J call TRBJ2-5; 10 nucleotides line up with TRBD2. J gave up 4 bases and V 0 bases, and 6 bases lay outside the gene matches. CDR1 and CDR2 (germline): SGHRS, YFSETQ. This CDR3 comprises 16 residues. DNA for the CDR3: TGCGCCAGCAGCTTGGATTTTAGGACTAGCGGAGAGACCCAGTACTTC. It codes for CASSLDFRTSGETQYF.

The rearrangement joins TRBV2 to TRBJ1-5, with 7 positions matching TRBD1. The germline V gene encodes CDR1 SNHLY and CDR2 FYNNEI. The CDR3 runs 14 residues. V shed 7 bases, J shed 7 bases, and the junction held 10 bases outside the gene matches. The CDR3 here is CASMRQGGAQPQHF. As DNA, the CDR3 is TGTGCCAGCATGCGGCAGGGGGGTGCCCAGCCCCAGCATTTT.

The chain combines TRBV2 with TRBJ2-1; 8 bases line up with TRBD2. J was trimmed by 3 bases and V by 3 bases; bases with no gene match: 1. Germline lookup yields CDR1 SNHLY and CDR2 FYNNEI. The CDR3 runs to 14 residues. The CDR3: CASSDGTSYNEQFF. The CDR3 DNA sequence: TGTGCCAGCAGTGACGGGACTAGCTACAATGAGCAGTTCTTC.

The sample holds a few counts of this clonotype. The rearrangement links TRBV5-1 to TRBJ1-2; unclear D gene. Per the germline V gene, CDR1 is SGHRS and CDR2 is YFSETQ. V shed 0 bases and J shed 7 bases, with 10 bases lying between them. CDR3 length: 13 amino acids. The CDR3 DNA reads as TGCGCCAGCAGCTTGGCACAGACTCCTGGCTACACCTTC. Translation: CASSLAQTPGYTF. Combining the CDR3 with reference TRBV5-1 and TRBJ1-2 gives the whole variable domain KAGVTQTPRYLIKTRGQQVTLSCSPISGHRSVSWYQQTPGQGLQFLFEYFSETQRNKGNFPGRFSGRQFSNSRSEMNVSTLELGDSALYLCASSLAQTPGYTFGSGTRLTVV.

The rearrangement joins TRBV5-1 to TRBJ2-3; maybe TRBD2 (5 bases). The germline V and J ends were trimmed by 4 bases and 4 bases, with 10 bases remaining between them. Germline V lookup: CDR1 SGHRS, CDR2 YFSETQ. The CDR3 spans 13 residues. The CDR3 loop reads CASSIREADTQYF. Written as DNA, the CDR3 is TGCGCCAGCAGCATCCGGGAAGCAGATACGCAGTATTTT.

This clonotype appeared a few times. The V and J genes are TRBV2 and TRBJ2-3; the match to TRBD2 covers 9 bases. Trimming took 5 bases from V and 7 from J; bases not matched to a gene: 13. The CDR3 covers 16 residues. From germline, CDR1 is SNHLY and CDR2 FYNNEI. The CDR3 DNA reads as TGTGCCAGCAGTATGACCCGGGGAACTAGCGGGTATACGCAGTATTTT. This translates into CASSMTRGTSGYTQYF.

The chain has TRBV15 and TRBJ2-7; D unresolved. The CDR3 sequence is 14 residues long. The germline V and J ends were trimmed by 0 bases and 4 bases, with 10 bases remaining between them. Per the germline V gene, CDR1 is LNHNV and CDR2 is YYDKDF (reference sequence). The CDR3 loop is CATSRDGSIYEQYF. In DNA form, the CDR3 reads TGTGCCACCAGCAGAGATGGGTCGATTTACGAGCAGTACTTC.

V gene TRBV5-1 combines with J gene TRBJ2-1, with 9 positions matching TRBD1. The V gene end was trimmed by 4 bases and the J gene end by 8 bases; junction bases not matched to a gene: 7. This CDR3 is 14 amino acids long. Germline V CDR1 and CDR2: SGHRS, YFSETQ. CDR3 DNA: TGCGCCAGCAGCCTAGGACAGGGGCGAGATGAGCAGTTCTTC. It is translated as CASSLGQGRDEQFF. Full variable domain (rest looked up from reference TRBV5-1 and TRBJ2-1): KAGVTQTPRYLIKTRGQQVTLSCSPISGHRSVSWYQQTPGQGLQFLFEYFSETQRNKGNFPGRFSGRQFSNSRSEMNVSTLELGDSALYLCASSLGQGRDEQFFGPGTRLTVL.

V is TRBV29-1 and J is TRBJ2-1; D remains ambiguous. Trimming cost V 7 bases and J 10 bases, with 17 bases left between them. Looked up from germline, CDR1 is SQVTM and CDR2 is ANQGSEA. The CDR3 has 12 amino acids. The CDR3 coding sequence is TGCAGCGCCCTCCACTCGGGCTACGAGCAGTTCTTC. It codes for CSALHSGYEQFF.

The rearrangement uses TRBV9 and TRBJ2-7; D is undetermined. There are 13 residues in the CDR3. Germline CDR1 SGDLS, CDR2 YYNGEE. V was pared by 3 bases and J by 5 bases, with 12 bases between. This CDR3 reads CASSGDIFHEQYF. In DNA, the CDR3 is TGTGCCAGCAGCGGCGACATATTCCACGAGCAGTACTTC.

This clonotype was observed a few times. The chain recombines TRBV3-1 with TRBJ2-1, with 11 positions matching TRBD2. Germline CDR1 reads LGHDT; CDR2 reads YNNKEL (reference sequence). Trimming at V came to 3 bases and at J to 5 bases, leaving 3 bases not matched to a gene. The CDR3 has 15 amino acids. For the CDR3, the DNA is TGTGCCAGCAGCCATAGCGGGAGGGCCCACAATGAGCAGTTCTTC. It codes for CASSHSGRAHNEQFF.

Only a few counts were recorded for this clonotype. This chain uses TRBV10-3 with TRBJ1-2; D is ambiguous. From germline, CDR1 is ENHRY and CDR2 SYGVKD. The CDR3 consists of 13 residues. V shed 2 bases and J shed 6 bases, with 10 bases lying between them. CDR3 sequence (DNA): TGTGCCATCAGTGAGATATTAACAAATGGCTACACCTTC. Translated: CAISEILTNGYTF.